This TCR beta chain was documented in a study of control samples from healthy donors and cancer patients. The CDR3 consists of 15 residues. The ends were cut back, 0 bases at V and 7 bases at J, with 11 bases in the middle. Germline values: CDR1 SGDLS, CDR2 YYNGEE. The assay was immunoSEQ multiplex PCR, and TCRdb's table has in-frame clones only and misses some. The sample carries some 94,000 clones, 85% to 90% recorded once. The clonotype originates from a woman in her 50s in good health. The chain is built from TRBV9 and TRBJ1-6; D might be TRBD1 (6 bases). Sequencing was carried out using blood. The CDR3 reads CASSVEGGLNSPLHF. Here the CDR3 DNA reads TGTGCCAGCAGCGTAGAAGGGGGTCTGAATTCACCCCTCCACTTT.